This T cell receptor (beta chain) was sequenced for a study of post-analysis software for immune sequencing data. Notes on this clonotype: The target antigen is unknown.

Unique molecular identifiers were present in the TCR beta cDNA libraries. TCRdb re-called the PCR reads with MiXCR, one entry per CDR3 protein. The sample has about 430,000 distinct CDR3 sequences, 39% seen once. The length of the CDR3 is 15 residues. V was shortened by 5 bases and J by 7 bases, with 18 bases between the two germline ends. General study points: Controls showed lower frequencies than patients for a handful of TRBV segments, and TRBV5-6, TRBV5-1 and TRBV20-1 were among these.

The TCR sequence derives from a girl aged 2 to 10 with multiple sclerosis. The chain links TRBV12-3 or TRBV12-4 to TRBJ2-1; no reliable D call. The sequenced sample was blood. CDR3 bases: TGTGCCAGCAGTAACAGCTTGGGTCTCGGAAATGAGCAGTTCTTC. Translating gives CASSNSLGLGNEQFF.